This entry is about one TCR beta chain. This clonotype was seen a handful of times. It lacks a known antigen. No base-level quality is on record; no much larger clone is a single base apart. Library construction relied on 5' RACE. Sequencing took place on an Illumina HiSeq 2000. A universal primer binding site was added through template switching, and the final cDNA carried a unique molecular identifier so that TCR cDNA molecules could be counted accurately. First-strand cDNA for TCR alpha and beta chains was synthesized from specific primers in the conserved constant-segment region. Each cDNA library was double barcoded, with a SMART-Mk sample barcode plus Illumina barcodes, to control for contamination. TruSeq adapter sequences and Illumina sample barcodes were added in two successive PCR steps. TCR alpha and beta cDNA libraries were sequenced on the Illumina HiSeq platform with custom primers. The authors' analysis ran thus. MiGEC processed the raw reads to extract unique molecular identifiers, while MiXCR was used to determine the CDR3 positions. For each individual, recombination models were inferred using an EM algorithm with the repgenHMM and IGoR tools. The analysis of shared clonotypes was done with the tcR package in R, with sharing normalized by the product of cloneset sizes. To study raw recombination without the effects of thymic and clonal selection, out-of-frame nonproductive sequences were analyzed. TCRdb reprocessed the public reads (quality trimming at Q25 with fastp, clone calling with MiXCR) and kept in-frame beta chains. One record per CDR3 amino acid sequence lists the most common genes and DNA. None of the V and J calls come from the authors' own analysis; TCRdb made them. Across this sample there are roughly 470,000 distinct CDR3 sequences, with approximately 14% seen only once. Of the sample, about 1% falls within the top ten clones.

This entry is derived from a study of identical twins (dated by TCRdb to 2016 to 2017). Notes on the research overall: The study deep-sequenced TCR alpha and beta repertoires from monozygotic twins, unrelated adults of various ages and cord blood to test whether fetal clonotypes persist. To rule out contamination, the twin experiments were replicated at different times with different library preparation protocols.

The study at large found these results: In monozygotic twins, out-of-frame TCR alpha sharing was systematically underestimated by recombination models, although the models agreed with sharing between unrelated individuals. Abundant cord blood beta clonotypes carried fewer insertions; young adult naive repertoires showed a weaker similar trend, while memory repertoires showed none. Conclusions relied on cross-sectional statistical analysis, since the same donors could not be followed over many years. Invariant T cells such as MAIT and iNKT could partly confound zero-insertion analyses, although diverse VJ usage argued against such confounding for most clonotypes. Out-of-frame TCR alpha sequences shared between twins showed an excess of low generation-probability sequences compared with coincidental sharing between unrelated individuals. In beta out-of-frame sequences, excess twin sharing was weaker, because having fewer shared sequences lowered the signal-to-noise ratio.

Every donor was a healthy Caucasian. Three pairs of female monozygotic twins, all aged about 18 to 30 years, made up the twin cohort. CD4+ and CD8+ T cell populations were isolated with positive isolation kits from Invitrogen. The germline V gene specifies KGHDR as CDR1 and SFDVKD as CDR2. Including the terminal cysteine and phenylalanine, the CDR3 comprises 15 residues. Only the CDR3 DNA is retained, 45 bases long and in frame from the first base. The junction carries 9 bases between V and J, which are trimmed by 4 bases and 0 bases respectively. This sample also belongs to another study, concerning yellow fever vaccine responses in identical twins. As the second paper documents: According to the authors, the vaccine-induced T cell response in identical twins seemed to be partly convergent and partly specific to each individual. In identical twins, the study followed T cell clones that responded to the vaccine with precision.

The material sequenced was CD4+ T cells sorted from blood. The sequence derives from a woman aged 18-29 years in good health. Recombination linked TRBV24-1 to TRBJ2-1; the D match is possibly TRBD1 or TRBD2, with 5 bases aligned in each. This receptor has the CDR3 CATSEPGSSYNEQFF. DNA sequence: TGTGCCACCAGTGAGCCAGGGAGCTCCTACAATGAGCAGTTCTTC.